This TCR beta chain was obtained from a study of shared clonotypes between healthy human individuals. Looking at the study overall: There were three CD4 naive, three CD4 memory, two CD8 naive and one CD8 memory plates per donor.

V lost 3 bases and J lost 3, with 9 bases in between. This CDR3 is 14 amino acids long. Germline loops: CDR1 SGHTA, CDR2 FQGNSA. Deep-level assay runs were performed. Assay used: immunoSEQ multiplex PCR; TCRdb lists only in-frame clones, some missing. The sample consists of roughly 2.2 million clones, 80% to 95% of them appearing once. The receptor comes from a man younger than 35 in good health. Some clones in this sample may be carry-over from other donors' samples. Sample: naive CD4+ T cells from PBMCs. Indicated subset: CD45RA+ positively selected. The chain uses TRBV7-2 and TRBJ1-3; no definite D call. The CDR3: CASSFGLGGNTIYF. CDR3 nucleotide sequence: TGTGCCAGCAGCTTTGGGTTAGGTGGAAACACCATATATTTT.